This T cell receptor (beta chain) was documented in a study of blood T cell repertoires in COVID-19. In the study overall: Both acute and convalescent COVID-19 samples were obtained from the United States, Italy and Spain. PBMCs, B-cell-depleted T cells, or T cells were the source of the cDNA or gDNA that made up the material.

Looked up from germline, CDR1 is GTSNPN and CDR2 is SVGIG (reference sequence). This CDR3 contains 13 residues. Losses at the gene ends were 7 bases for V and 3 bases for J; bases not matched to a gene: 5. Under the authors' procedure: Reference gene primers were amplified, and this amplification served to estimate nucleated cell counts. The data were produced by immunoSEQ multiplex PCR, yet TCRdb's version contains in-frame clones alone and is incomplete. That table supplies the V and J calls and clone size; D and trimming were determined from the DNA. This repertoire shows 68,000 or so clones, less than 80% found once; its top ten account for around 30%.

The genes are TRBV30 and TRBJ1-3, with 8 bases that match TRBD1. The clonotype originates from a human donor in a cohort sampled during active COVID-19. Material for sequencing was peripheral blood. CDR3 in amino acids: CAYTGGLGNTIYF. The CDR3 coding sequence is TGTGCCTATACAGGGGGACTTGGAAACACCATATATTTT.